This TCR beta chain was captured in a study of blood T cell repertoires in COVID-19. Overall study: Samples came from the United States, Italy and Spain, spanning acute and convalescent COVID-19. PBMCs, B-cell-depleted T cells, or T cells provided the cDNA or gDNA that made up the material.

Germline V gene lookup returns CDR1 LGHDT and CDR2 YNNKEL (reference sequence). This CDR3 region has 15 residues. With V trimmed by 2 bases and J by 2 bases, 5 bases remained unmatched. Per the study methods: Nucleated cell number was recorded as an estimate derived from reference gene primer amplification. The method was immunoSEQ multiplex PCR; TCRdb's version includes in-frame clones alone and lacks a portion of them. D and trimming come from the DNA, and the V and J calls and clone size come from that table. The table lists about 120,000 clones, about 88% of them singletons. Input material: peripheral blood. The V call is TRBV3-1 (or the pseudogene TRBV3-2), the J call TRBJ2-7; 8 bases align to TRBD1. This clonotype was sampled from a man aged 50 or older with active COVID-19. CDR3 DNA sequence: TGTGCCAGCAGCCAATCTGGACAGGGAACCTACGAGCAGTACGTC. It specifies CASSQSGQGTYEQYV.